The clone carrying this TCR beta chain has just a few counts. The sample belongs to a study of blood T cell repertoires in COVID-19. The CDR3 is made up of 13 amino acids. The V gene's germline CDR1 is LNHDA and CDR2 SQIVND (reference sequence). Trimming removed 7 bases at V and 6 bases at J, with 10 bases between. The repertoire was sequenced with immunoSEQ multiplex PCR; TCRdb's copy has only in-frame clones and lacks some. The sample yields 270,000 or so clones, roughly 80% seen once. The sequence was obtained from a middle-aged man who had recovered from COVID-19. This sequence joins TRBV19 and TRBJ1-6; a possible D gene is TRBD1 (5 bases). What was sequenced was PBMCs or T cells enriched from blood (not recorded which). The DNA for the CDR3 is TGTGCCAGTACGCTCCAGGGTAATTCACCCCTCCACTTT. Its protein is CASTLQGNSPLHF.